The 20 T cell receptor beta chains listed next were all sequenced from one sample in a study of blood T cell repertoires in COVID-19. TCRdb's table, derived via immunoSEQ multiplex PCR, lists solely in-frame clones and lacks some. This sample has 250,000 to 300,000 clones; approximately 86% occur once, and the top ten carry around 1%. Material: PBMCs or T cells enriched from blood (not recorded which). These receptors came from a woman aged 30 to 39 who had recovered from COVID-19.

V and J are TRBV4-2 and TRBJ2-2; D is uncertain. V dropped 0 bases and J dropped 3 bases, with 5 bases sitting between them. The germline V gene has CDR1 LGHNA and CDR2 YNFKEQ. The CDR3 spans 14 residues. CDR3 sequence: CASSQDSYTGELFF. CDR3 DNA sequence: TGTGCCAGCAGCCAAGATTCGTACACCGGGGAGCTGTTTTTT.

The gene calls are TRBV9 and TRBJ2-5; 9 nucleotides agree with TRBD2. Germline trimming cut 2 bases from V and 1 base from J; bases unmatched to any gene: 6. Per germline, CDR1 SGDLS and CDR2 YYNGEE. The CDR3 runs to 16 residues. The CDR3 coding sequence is TGTGCCAGCAGCGTTAGCGGGGGCGTAACCCAAGAGACCCAGTACTTC. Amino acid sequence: CASSVSGGVTQETQYF.

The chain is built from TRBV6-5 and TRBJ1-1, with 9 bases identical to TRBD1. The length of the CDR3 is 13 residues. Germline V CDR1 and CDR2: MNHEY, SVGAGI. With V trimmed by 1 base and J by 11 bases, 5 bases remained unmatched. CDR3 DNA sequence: TGTGCCAGCAGTTACTTTGGGACAGGGATGGCTTTCTTT. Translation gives CASSYFGTGMAFF.

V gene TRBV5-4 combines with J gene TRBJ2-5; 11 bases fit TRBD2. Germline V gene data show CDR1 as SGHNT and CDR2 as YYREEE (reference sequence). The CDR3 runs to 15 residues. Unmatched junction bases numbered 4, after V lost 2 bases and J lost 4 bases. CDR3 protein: CASSLTSGGLETQYF. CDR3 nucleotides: TGTGCCAGCAGCTTAACTAGCGGGGGTCTAGAGACCCAGTACTTC. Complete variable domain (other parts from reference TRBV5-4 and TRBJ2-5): ETGVTQSPTHLIKTRGQQVTLRCSSQSGHNTVSWYQQALGQGPQFIFQYYREEENGRGNFPPRFSGLQFPNYSSELNVNALELDDSALYLCASSLTSGGLETQYFGPGTRLLVL.

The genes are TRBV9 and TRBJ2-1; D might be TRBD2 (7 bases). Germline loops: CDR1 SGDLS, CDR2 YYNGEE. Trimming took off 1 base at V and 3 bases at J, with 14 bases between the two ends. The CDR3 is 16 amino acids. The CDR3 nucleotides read TGTGCCAGCAGCGTAAGGGGGGAGGGCCGCTACAATGAGCAGTTCTTC. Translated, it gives CASSVRGEGRYNEQFF.

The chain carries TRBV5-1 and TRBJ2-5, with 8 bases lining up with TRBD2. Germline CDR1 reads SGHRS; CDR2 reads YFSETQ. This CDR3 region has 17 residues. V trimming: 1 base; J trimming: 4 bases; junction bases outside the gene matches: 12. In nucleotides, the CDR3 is TGCGCCAGCAGCTTGACACTCCCAGGGGCGGGAGGAGAGACCCAGTACTTC. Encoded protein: CASSLTLPGAGGETQYF.

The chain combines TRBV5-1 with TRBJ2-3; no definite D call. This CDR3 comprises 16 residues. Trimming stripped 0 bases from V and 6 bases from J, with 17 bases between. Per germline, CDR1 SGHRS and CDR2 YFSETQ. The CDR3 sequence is CASSLEALSLEDTQYF. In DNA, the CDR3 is TGCGCCAGCAGCTTGGAGGCGCTTTCCCTGGAGGATACGCAGTATTTT.

CDR3 loop: CASRPGGRGLEKLFF. The CDR3 nucleotides are TGTGCCAGCAGGCCTGGCGGCAGGGGGCTAGAAAAACTGTTTTTT. The J gene is TRBJ1-4, the V gene TRBV7-9; 8 bases are shared with TRBD1. The CDR3 has 15 residues. V lost 6 bases and J lost 8; bases outside the gene matches: 11. Germline lookup yields CDR1 SEHNR and CDR2 FQNEAQ (reference sequence).

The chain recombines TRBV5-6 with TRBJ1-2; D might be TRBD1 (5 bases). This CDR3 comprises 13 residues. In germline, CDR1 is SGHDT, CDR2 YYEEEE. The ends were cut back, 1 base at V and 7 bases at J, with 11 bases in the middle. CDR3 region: CASSLWQGGGYTF. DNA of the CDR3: TGTGCCAGCAGCTTGTGGCAGGGAGGTGGCTACACCTTC.

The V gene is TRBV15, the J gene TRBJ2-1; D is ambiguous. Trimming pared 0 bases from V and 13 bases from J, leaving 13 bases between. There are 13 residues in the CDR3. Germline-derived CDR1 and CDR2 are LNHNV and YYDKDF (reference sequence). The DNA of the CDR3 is TGTGCCACCAGCAGAGATCTTTTCGCGTCACAGTTCTTC. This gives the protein CATSRDLFASQFF.

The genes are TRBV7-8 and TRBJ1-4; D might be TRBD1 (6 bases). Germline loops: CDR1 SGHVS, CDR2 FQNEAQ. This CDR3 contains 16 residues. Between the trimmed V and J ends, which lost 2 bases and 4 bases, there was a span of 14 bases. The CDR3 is CASSLRLGGLNEKLFF. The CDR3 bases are TGTGCCAGCAGCTTACGTCTCGGGGGGCTTAATGAAAAACTGTTTTTT.

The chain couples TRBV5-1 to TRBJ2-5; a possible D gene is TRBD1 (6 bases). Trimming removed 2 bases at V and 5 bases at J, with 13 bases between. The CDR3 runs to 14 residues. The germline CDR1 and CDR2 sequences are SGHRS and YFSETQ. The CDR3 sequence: CASSLTSQGETQYF. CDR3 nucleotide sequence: TGCGCCAGCAGCTTAACCTCGCAGGGGGAGACCCAGTACTTC.

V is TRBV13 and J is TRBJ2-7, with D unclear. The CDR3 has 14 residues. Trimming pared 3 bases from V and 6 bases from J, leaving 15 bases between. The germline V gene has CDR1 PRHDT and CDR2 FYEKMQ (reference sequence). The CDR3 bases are TGTGCCAGCAGCTTGTCAGGTAGTCGGCTCGAGCAGTACTTC. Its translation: CASSLSGSRLEQYF. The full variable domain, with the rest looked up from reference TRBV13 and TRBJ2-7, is AAGVIQSPRHLIKEKRETATLKCYPIPRHDTVYWYQQGPGQDPQFLISFYEKMQSDKGSIPDRFSAQQFSDYHSELNMSSLELGDSALYFCASSLSGSRLEQYFGPGTRLTVT.

This CDR3 is CASSLKQGRQPQHF. The CDR3 DNA reads as TGTGCCAGCAGTTTAAAACAGGGTCGTCAGCCCCAGCATTTT. The rearrangement uses TRBV27 and TRBJ1-5; possible D gene TRBD1, 6 bases. The CDR3 contains 14 residues. CDR1 and CDR2 (germline): MNHEY, SMNVEV (reference sequence). V lost 2 bases and J 6 bases, leaving 11 bases between the germline ends.

The CDR3 reads CASSQGRRGRSTGELFF. Written as DNA, the CDR3 is TGTGCCAGCAGCCAAGGACGTCGCGGGAGAAGCACCGGGGAGCTGTTTTTT. V and J are TRBV3-1 (or the pseudogene TRBV3-2) and TRBJ2-2; 7 bases are a match to TRBD2. With V trimmed by 1 base and J by 4 bases, 9 bases remained unmatched. CDR1 and CDR2 (germline): LGHDT, YNNKEL (reference sequence). The CDR3 has 17 residues.

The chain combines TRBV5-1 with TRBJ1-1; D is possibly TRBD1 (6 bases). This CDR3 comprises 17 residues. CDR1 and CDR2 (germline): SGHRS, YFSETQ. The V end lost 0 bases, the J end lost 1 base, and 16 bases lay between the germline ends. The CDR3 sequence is CASSLGAQGLSNTEAFF. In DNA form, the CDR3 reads TGCGCCAGCAGCTTGGGTGCCCAGGGGCTATCGAACACTGAAGCTTTCTTT.

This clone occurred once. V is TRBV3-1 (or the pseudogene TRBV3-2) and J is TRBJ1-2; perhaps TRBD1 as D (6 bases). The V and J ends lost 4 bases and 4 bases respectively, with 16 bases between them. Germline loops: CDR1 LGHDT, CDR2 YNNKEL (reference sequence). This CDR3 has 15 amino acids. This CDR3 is CASSLKGGESYGYTF. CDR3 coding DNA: TGTGCCAGCAGCCTTAAGGGGGGGGAGAGCTATGGCTACACCTTC.

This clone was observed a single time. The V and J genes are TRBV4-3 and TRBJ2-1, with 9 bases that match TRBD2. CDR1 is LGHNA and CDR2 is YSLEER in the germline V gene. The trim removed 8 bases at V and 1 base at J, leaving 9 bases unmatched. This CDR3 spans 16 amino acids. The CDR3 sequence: CASGPSGALSYNEQFF. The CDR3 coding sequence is TGCGCCAGCGGGCCTAGCGGGGCGCTATCCTACAATGAGCAGTTCTTC.

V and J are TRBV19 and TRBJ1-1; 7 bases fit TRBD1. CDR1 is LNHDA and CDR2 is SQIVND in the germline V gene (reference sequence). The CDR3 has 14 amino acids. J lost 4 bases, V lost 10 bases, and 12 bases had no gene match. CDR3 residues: CATTTLRGSTEAFF. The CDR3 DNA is TGTGCCACTACGACCCTCAGGGGGAGCACTGAAGCTTTCTTT.

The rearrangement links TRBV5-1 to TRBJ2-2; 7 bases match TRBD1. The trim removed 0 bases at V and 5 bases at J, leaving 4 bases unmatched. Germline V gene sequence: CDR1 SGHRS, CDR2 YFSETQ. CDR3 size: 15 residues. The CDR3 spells CASSLAAGGTGELFF. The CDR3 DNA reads TGCGCCAGCAGCTTGGCGGCAGGGGGAACCGGGGAGCTGTTTTTT.